This note documents a single T cell receptor beta chain sequence. Between the trimmed V and J ends, which lost 2 bases and 8 bases, there was a span of 15 bases. CDR1 and CDR2 from the germline V gene are SEHNR and FQNEAQ (reference sequence). The CDR3 has 14 residues. This sample is drawn from a study of blood T cells in healthy people across ages. Isolated per sample were at least 6.5 million PBMCs. Using a J-beta primer mix together with a sample-barcoded 5' primer, a second PCR was run for 7 to 11 cycles. Paired-end reads containing CDR3 totaled no fewer than 2.5 million for each sample. A single record per CDR3 protein comes from TCRdb applying MiXCR to the 5' RACE reads. Among about 570,000 distinct CDR3 sequences, roughly a quarter were seen once, and the ten largest hold under 4.5%. This sample also belongs to another study, concerning T cells of mothers and their children. Per that paper: During the second PCR, the M1S primer introduced sample barcodes along with 2-4 random nucleotides. Thymic selection molds TCR recombination output in much the same way for related pairs as for unrelated pairs.

This clonotype originated in a boy aged 2-9 years in good health. The rearrangement uses TRBV7-9 and TRBJ1-2; the D gene is possibly TRBD1 (6 bases). Sequencing was carried out using blood. This CDR3 is CASSLRGQTDGYTF. For the CDR3, the DNA is TGTGCCAGCAGCTTACGCGGACAGACAGACGGCTACACCTTC.